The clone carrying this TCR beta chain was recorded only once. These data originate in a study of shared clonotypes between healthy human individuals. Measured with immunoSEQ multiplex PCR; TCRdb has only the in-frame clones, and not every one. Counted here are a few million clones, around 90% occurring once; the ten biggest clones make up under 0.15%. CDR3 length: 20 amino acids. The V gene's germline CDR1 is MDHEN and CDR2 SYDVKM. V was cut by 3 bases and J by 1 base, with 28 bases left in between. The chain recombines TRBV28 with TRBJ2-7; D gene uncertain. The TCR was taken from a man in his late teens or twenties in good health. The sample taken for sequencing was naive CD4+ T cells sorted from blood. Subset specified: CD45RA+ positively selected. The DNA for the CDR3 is TGTGCCAGCAGTTTTCCCGATCCCGGGCCCTCTTTTAACCCATCCTACGAGCAGTACTTC. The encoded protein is CASSFPDPGPSFNPSYEQYF.